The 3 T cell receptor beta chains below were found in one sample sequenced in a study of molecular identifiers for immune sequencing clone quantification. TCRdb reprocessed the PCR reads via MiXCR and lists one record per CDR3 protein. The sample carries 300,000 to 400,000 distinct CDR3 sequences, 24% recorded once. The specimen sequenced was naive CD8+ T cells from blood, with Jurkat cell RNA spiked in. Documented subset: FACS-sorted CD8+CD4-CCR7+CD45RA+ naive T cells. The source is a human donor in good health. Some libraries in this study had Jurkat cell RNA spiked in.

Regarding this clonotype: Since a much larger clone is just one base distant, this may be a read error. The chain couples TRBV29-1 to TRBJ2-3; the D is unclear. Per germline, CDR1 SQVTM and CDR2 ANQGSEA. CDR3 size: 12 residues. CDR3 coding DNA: TGCAACGTTGAAGATGGCACAGATACGCAGTATTTT. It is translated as CNVEDGTDTQYF.

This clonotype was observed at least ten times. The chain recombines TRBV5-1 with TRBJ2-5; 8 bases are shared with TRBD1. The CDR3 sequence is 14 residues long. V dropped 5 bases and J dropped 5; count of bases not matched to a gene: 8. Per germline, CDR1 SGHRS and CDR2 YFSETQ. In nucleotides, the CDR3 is TGCGCCAGCAGAGACGACAGGGGCTGGGAGACCCAGTACTTC. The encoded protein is CASRDDRGWETQYF.

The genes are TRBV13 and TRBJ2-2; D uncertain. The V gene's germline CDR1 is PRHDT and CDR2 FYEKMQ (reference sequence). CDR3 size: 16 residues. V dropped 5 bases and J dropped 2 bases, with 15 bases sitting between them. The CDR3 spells CASSLTRVRNTGELFF. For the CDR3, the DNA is TGTGCCAGCAGCCTTACCCGGGTTCGTAACACCGGGGAGCTGTTTTTT.